The next 13 T cell receptor beta chains were all read from a single sample in a study of blood T cell repertoires in COVID-19. The protocol was immunoSEQ multiplex PCR, while the TCRdb copy is restricted to in-frame clones and leaves out a portion. In the table there are 200,000 to 250,000 clones, 70% to 90% of which are singletons. The material sequenced was peripheral blood. The receptor source for this set is a man aged 40-55 years with acute or convalescent COVID-19.

This clone occurred a few times. This chain joins TRBV7-2 and TRBJ2-2; D remains ambiguous. Germline CDR1 SGHTA, CDR2 FQGNSA. The CDR3 consists of 12 residues. V lost 8 bases, J lost 5 bases, and 9 bases lay in between. The CDR3 loop reads CASSRWTGELFF. CDR3 DNA sequence: TGTGCCAGCTCCCGGTGGACCGGGGAGCTGTTTTTT.

The chain employs TRBV20-1 and TRBJ1-1; D unclear. Trimming took 5 bases from V and 8 from J, leaving 12 bases between them. The V gene's germline CDR1 is DFQATT and CDR2 SNEGSKA (reference sequence). This CDR3 has 11 amino acids. CDR3 sequence: CSAPRPGEAFF. The CDR3 DNA follows: TGCAGTGCTCCCCGTCCAGGAGAAGCTTTCTTT.

The J gene is TRBJ2-3, the V gene TRBV18; TRBD1 matches 9 bases. Germline V CDR1 and CDR2: KGHSH, LQKENI. This CDR3 contains 15 residues. With 6 bases clipped from V and 1 base from J, the junction kept 5 bases outside the gene matches. The CDR3 region is CASSFTGGGTDTQYF. The CDR3 DNA reads as TGTGCCAGCTCGTTCACAGGGGGCGGCACAGATACGCAGTATTTT.

This chain joins TRBV7-9 and TRBJ1-2, with D unclear. Germline V lookup: CDR1 SEHNR, CDR2 FQNEAQ (reference sequence). CDR3 length equals 13 residues. Between the trimmed V and J ends, which lost 1 base and 5 bases, there was a span of 8 bases. The CDR3 nucleotides read TGTGCCAGCAGCTTAGGAGGAACGTATGGCTACACCTTC. Its translation is CASSLGGTYGYTF.

Concerning this clone itself: The same CDR3 arises from other DNA sequences in this sample as well. For the CDR3, the DNA is TGTGCCAGCAGTTATGGGAGGAACACTGAAGCTTTCTTT. This encodes CASSYGRNTEAFF. The chain is built from TRBV6-5 and TRBJ1-1; D unclear. This CDR3 contains 13 residues. V was trimmed by 3 bases and J by 1 base, leaving 6 bases between them. Germline V gene sequence: CDR1 MNHEY, CDR2 SVGAGI.

The rearrangement links TRBV2 to TRBJ2-2; the match to TRBD1 covers 12 bases. This CDR3 has 19 residues. Trimming took 0 bases from V and 3 from J; bases not matched to a gene: 8. Germline CDR1 reads SNHLY; CDR2 reads FYNNEI. The CDR3 DNA sequence: TGTGCCAGCAGTGAAGCGCTTGGGACAGGGGGCGCCCACACCGGGGAGCTGTTTTTT. It translates to CASSEALGTGGAHTGELFF.

The rearrangement joins TRBV28 to TRBJ1-2, with D tentatively TRBD1 (6 bases). Looked up from germline, CDR1 is MDHEN and CDR2 is SYDVKM. Trimming cost V 5 bases and J 7 bases, with 17 bases left between them. CDR3 size: 14 residues. This CDR3 is CASSPRGGAGGYTF. CDR3 coding DNA: TGTGCCAGCAGTCCCCGGGGGGGCGCCGGTGGCTACACCTTC.

The chain employs TRBV5-4 and TRBJ2-3; weak D call: TRBD2 (6 bases). The CDR3 has 15 residues. CDR1 and CDR2 (germline): SGHNT, YYREEE (reference sequence). V lost 1 base and J 2 bases, leaving 11 bases between the germline ends. CDR3 in amino acids: CASSLWTTLTDTQYF. The CDR3 DNA reads as TGTGCCAGCAGCTTGTGGACTACCCTCACAGATACGCAGTATTTT. Based on the CDR3 plus reference TRBV5-4 and TRBJ2-3, the full variable domain is ETGVTQSPTHLIKTRGQQVTLRCSSQSGHNTVSWYQQALGQGPQFIFQYYREEENGRGNFPPRFSGLQFPNYSSELNVNALELDDSALYLCASSLWTTLTDTQYFGPGTRLTVL.

The rearrangement uses TRBV12-3 or TRBV12-4 and TRBJ2-2, with D hard to call. The CDR3 is 12 amino acids. The V gene lost 6 bases and the J gene lost 5 bases, with 7 bases spanning the gap. The CDR3, as DNA: TGTGCCAGCAGCCGAGATACCGGGGAGCTGTTTTTT. Its translation: CASSRDTGELFF.

This rearrangement joins TRBV27 to TRBJ1-1, with 10 nucleotides matching TRBD1. This CDR3 has 20 residues. Trimming at V came to 8 bases and at J to 4 bases, leaving 25 bases not matched to a gene. Germline CDR1 and CDR2: MNHEY and SMNVEV (reference sequence). CDR3 amino acids: CASLPTDRGRLYGGSTEAFF. The CDR3, as DNA: TGTGCCAGCCTCCCGACCGACAGGGGGCGTTTATACGGTGGATCCACTGAAGCTTTCTTT.

The CDR3 DNA is TGTGCCAGTTCGAACAGGGGAGGTGGCTACACCTTC. Residues: CASSNRGGGYTF. This chain connects TRBV6-5 to TRBJ1-2; TRBD1 matches at 7 bases. Germline CDR1 and CDR2: MNHEY and SVGAGI. V shed 9 bases and J 7 bases; nucleotides not matched to a gene: 8. This CDR3 spans 12 amino acids.

The rearrangement uses TRBV27 and TRBJ2-6; D might be TRBD1 (5 bases). The CDR3 length is 16 residues. The V end lost 6 bases, the J end lost 0 bases, and 12 bases lay between the germline ends. Germline V gene data show CDR1 as MNHEY and CDR2 as SMNVEV (reference sequence). The CDR3 DNA reads as TGTGCCAGCAGGACAGTAAATTACTCTGGGGCCAACGTCCTGACTTTC. It specifies CASRTVNYSGANVLTF.

The J gene is TRBJ2-3, the V gene TRBV6-6, with D tentatively TRBD1 (5 bases). V lost 8 bases and J lost 2, with 14 bases in between. Per germline, CDR1 MNHNY and CDR2 SVGAGI (reference sequence). The CDR3 loop spans 14 amino acids. CDR3 sequence reads: CASFDRGFTDTQYF. CDR3 nucleotide sequence: TGTGCCAGCTTCGACAGAGGATTCACAGATACGCAGTATTTT.